This TCR beta chain was sequenced in a study of T cells in tuberculosis listed by TCRdb under 2018. Notes on the research overall: In the study, CD1B tetramers and high-throughput TCR immunosequencing were combined to characterize T cells specific for the mycobacterial lipid antigen glucose monomycolate (GMM). IGRA-negative adolescents, IGRA-positive adolescents with latent tuberculosis and adults with active tuberculosis, some ten per group, were compared in a South African clinical cohort.

TCR libraries were generated with the immunoSEQ multiplex PCR assay, using TCR-beta and/or TCR-alpha/delta assays for each sample. The amplified TCR libraries were sequenced on the Illumina high-throughput platform. As for the authors' bioinformatics: Clustering and dimensionality reduction were performed using pairwise TCRdist distances among GMM-specific receptors from ex vivo sorted or in vitro expanded T cells. The score assigned to each clinical repertoire was mean NN-distance, meaning the average TCRdist to the nearest 10% of tetramer-positive reference sequences. GEM TCR motif frequency was computed as the fraction of unique TCRs matching known GEM sequences by V/J usage and CDR3 length. Linear discriminant analysis with leave-one-out cross-validation, implemented in scikit-learn, was used to classify active tuberculosis. As stored in TCRdb, this immuneACCESS dataset retains in-frame rearrangements with V and J assigned. A fraction of the clones does not appear; measured against another copy, unresolved V genes explain less than half of the discrepancy, and the remainder lacks a known reason. V and J calls and clone size are given by that table; D and trimming were obtained from the DNA. The sample contains tens of thousands of clones, about 94% of them found a single time. The biggest ten clones account for 6.5% to 8.5% of the sample.

The CDR3 runs 15 amino acids, cysteine and phenylalanine included. The entry retains the CDR3 DNA only, 45 bases that are in frame from base 1. In the germline V gene (reference sequence), CDR1 corresponds to SGHNT and CDR2 to YYREEE. V has 0 bases trimmed and J has 5 bases trimmed; junction bases matching no gene number 5. This clone is a singleton in its sample. This clone's antigen is unknown. No quality values exist for individual bases; no much larger clone is one base distant. At study entry, adolescents were screened for latent tuberculosis infection using a tuberculin skin test and the QuantiFERON-TB GOLD In-Tube IGRA. Unsorted cryopreserved PBMC were immunosequenced, covering on average approximately 96,000 T cells per clinical donor. Eleven high schools in the Worcester region of the Western Cape, South Africa, served as enrollment sites for adolescents aged 12 to 18 years. Ten or so M. tuberculosis-infected adolescents and roughly 10 uninfected adolescents were selected, with the two groups matched for age and sex. For the adolescents, PBMC were isolated by density centrifugation from freshly drawn heparinized blood and then cryopreserved.

Results and caveats for the whole study, not just this receptor: Smaller NN-distances were partly driven by shorter CDR3-alpha lengths in active tuberculosis patients, and statistical significance was not reached for the TCR-beta difference. Compared with IGRA-negative controls, TCR-alpha repertoires from active tuberculosis had smaller mean NN-distances to GMM-specific TCRs, which suggests clonal expansion of these TCRs. Using GEM motif frequencies, a classifier achieved 70% accuracy, whereas a classifier built on the diverse GMM-specific repertoire got to nearly 90% accuracy (AUROC approximately 0.93). Clinical samples were chosen by availability of cryopreserved specimens, and active tuberculosis cases were adults while controls were adolescents.

This clonotype was sampled from a donor aged 10-30 years with latent tuberculosis or without tuberculosis infection. Here the chain combines TRBV5-4 and TRBJ1-2, and 9 junction bases match TRBD1. The sequencing sample was made of PBMCs. The nucleotide sequence reads as follows: TGTGCCAGCAGCTTGGGGACAGGGGAGATGTATGGCTACACCTTC. Its protein is CASSLGTGEMYGYTF.